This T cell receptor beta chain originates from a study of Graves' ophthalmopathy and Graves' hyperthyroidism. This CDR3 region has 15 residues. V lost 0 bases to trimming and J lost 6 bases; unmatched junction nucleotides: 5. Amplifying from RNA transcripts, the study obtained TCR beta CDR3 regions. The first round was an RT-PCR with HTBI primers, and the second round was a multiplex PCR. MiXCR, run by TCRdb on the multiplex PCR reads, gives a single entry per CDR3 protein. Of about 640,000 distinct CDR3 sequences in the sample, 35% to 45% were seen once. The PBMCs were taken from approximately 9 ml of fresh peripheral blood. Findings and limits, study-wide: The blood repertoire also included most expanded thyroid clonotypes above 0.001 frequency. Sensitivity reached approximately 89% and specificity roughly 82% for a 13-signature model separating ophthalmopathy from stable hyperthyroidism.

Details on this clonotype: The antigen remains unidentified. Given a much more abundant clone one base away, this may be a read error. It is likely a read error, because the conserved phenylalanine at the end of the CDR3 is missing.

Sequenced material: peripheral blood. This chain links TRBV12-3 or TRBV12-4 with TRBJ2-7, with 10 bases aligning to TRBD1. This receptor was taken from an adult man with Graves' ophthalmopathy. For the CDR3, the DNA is TGTGCCAGCAGTTTAGCTGGGACAGGGGTTCCCGAGCAGTACCTC. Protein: CASSLAGTGVPEQYL.